These 2 T cell receptor beta chains originate from one sample sequenced in a study of Ad26.COV2.S vaccination and SARS-CoV-2 variants. Method: immunoSEQ multiplex PCR; TCRdb's copy keeps in-frame clones and lacks some. The data contain 87,000 or so clones, approximately 77% of them singletons. The sequencing here drew on peripheral blood, taken after recovery from COVID-19. The receptors here all came from a human donor who had recovered from COVID-19.

CDR3: CASSLGSVSNQPQHF. Here the CDR3 DNA reads TGTGCCAGCAGCTTAGGTTCAGTTAGCAATCAGCCCCAGCATTTT. This sequence joins TRBV7-8 and TRBJ1-5; D uncertain. Per the germline V gene, CDR1 is SGHVS and CDR2 is FQNEAQ. CDR3 length: 15 amino acids. V was pared by 1 base and J by 0 bases, with 7 bases between.

V and J are TRBV5-1 and TRBJ2-7; 7 nucleotides match TRBD2. Looked up from germline, CDR1 is SGHRS and CDR2 is YFSETQ. The ends lost 0 bases at V and 3 bases at J; junction bases unmatched: 9. The CDR3 totals 16 residues. For the CDR3, the DNA is TGCGCCAGCAGCTTGGGTTCCGGGACTATGAGCTACGAGCAGTACTTC. Translating it yields CASSLGSGTMSYEQYF.